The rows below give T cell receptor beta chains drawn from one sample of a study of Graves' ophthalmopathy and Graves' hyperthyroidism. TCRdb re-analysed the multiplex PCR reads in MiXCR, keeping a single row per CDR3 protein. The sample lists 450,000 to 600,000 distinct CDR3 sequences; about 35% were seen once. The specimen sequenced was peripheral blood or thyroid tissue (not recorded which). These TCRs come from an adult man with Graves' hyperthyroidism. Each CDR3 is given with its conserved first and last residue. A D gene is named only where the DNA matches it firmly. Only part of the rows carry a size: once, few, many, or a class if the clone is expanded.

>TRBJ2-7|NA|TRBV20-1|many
CSAREPSWGHEQYF
TGCAGTGCTAGAGAGCCTAGTTGGGGCCACGAGCAGTACTTC
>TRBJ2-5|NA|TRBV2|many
CARTTGLHQETQYF
TGTGCCAGAACCACAGGGCTGCACCAAGAGACCCAGTACTTC
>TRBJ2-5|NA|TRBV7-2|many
CASSLGFSETQYF
TGTGCCAGCAGCTTAGGGTTTTCGGAGACCCAGTACTTC
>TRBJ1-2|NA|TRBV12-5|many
CASGLGGLYGYTF
TGTGCTAGTGGTTTGGGGGGGTTGTACGGCTACACCTTC
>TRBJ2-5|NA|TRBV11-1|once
CASSFIASGIWSQETQYF
TGTGCCAGCAGCTTTATTGCGTCAGGGATTTGGAGCCAAGAGACCCAGTACTTC
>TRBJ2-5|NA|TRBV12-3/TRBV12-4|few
CASKTRGPGETQYF
TGTGCCAGCAAAACCCGGGGTCCGGGAGAGACCCAGTACTTC
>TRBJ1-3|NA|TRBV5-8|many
CASSLPGRSSGNTIYF
TGTGCCAGCAGCTTACCGGGACGTAGCTCTGGAAACACCATATATTTT
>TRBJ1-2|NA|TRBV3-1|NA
CASSQDDRGAGYGYTF
TGTGCCAGCAGCCAAGATGATCGGGGCGCTGGCTATGGCTACACCTTC
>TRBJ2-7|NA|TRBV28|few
CASSGTPESYEQYF
TGTGCCAGCAGTGGGACCCCCGAAAGCTACGAGCAGTACTTC
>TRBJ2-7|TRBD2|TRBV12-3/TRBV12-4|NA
CASSFSGGPYEQYF
TGTGCCAGCAGTTTCAGCGGGGGCCCCTACGAGCAGTACTTC
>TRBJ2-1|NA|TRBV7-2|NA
CASSSGVGAYNEQFF
TGTGCCAGCAGCTCTGGAGTCGGGGCGTACAATGAGCAGTTCTTC
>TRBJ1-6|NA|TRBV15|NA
CATSRDLAGGNSPLHF
TGTGCCACCAGCAGAGATTTAGCGGGAGGGAATTCACCCCTCCACTTT
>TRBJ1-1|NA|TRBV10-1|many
CASSEKPRQNPVTEAFF
TGCGCCAGCAGTGAAAAGCCCCGTCAGAACCCCGTCACTGAAGCTTTCTTT
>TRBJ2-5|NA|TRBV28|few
CASSLPVGETQYF
TGTGCCAGCAGTCTTCCCGTTGGGGAGACCCAGTACTTC
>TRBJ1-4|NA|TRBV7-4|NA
CASSLERGKGEKLFF
TGTGCCAGCAGCTTAGAAAGGGGGAAGGGTGAAAAACTGTTTTTT
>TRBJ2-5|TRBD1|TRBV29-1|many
CSVAGTGLQETQYF
TGCAGCGTCGCCGGGACAGGGTTGCAAGAGACCCAGTACTTC